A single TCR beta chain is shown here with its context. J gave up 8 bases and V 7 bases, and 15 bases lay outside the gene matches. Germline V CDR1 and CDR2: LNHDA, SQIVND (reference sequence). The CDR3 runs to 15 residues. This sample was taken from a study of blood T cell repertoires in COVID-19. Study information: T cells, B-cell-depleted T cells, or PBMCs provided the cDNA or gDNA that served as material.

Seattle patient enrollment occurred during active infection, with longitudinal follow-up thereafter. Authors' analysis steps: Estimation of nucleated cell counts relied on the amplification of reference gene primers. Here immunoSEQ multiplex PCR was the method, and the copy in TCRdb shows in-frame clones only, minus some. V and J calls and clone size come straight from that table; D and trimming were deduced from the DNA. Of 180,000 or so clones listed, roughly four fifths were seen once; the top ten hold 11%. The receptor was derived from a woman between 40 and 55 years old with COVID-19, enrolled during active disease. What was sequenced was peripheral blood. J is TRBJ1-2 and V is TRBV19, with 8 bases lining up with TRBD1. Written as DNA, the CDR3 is TGTGCCAGTAACAATCCTGGACAGGGAGGGGAAGGCTACACCTTC. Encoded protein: CASNNPGQGGEGYTF.